Below, 15 T cell receptor beta chains from the same sample are listed, as sequenced in a study of shared clonotypes between healthy human individuals. The repertoire was sequenced with immunoSEQ multiplex PCR; TCRdb's copy has only in-frame clones and lacks some. The sample yields about 2.1 million clones, under 95% seen once. The naive CD8 fraction comprised CD45RO-negative cells positively selected for CCR7 and excluded terminally differentiated effector memory CD45RA+ cells. The sequencing sample was made of naive CD8+ T cells from PBMCs. Receptor source: a man aged 18 to 30 in good health. Some clones in this sample may be carry-over from other donors' samples.

The CDR3 loop reads CASRDGLAAYNEQFF. CDR3 nucleotides: TGTGCCAGTAGGGACGGACTAGCAGCCTACAATGAGCAGTTCTTC. The chain recombines TRBV19 with TRBJ2-1; 8 bases are a match to TRBD2. This CDR3 spans 15 amino acids. V shed 6 bases, J shed 2 bases, and the junction held 6 bases outside the gene matches. Germline assignment: CDR1 LNHDA and CDR2 SQIVND (reference sequence).

The V gene is TRBV27, the J gene TRBJ1-5; D is ambiguous. The CDR3 is 13 residues long. Germline V lookup: CDR1 MNHEY, CDR2 SMNVEV (reference sequence). V lost 4 bases and J 2 bases, leaving 6 bases between the germline ends. Here the CDR3 reads CASSSHGNQPQHF. The CDR3 nucleotides read TGTGCCAGCAGTTCCCACGGCAATCAGCCCCAGCATTTT.

The V and J genes are TRBV7-8 and TRBJ1-1, with D maybe TRBD1 (5 bases). Trimming cost V 5 bases and J 6 bases, with 19 bases left between them. This CDR3 has 15 amino acids. CDR1 and CDR2 from the germline V gene are SGHVS and FQNEAQ. In DNA form, the CDR3 reads TGTGCCAGCAGCCCAAGACAGTCAAACAGCGCTGAAGCTTTCTTT. It translates to CASSPRQSNSAEAFF.

The rearrangement uses TRBV7-3 and TRBJ2-1; 10 bases line up with TRBD2. CDR1 is SGHTA and CDR2 is FQGTGA in the germline V gene. This CDR3 has 16 amino acids. J was trimmed by 5 bases and V by 5 bases; bases with no gene match: 9. CDR3 nucleotide sequence: TGTGCCAGCAGCCCGTACCGGACTAGCGGTGACAATGAGCAGTTCTTC. This gives the protein CASSPYRTSGDNEQFF.

As concerns this clone: Other DNA sequences in the same sample also yield this CDR3. CDR3 protein: CASSPVSYEQYF. The CDR3 coding sequence is TGTGCCAGCAGCCCGGTCTCCTACGAGCAGTACTTC. The chain employs TRBV7-9 and TRBJ2-7; no clear D gene. From germline, CDR1 is SEHNR and CDR2 FQNEAQ (reference sequence). This CDR3 contains 12 residues. The V gene lost 5 bases and the J gene lost 0 bases, with 5 bases spanning the gap.

As to this clone: Other DNA sequences in the same sample also yield this CDR3. The chain carries TRBV6-5 and TRBJ1-3; 7 bases are shared with TRBD1. Germline V lookup: CDR1 MNHEY, CDR2 SVGAGI. J lost 4 bases, V lost 6 bases, and 6 bases had no gene match. The CDR3 runs 14 residues. The CDR3: CASSLTGSGNTIYF. CDR3 in DNA: TGTGCCAGCAGCCTGACAGGGAGCGGAAACACCATATATTTT.

This clone was counted a single time. The CDR3 region is CASSQVGGWPEAFF. In DNA, the CDR3 is TGCGCCAGCAGCCAAGTGGGAGGCTGGCCTGAAGCTTTCTTT. The V and J genes are TRBV4-1 and TRBJ1-1; D is uncertain. With 1 base removed from V and 6 bases from J, the gap between germline ends came to 12 bases. The CDR3 covers 14 residues. From germline, CDR1 is MGHRA and CDR2 YSYEKL.

This clone was observed a single time. The chain uses TRBV7-9 and TRBJ2-7; weak D call: TRBD1 (5 bases). V was trimmed by 5 bases and J by 1 base, leaving 15 bases between them. The CDR3 has 15 residues. Germline CDR1 is SEHNR and CDR2 is FQNEAQ (reference sequence). The CDR3 DNA reads as TGTGCCAGCAGCCCCTTTGGGGCGGCGTCCTACGAGCAGTACTTC. Its translation is CASSPFGAASYEQYF.

This chain links TRBV5-6 with TRBJ1-2; D may be TRBD1 (6 bases). The CDR3 spans 14 residues. Trimming took off 4 bases at V and 4 bases at J, with 14 bases between the two ends. The germline V gene has CDR1 SGHDT and CDR2 YYEEEE. The CDR3 nucleotides are TGTGCCAGCAGCACAGGACAGAGCCTCTATGGCTACACCTTC. This sequence encodes CASSTGQSLYGYTF.

This clone was picked up one time. This sequence joins TRBV20-1 and TRBJ2-7; D is possibly TRBD2 (5 bases). V lost 4 bases, J lost 6 bases, and 10 bases lay in between. Per germline, CDR1 DFQATT and CDR2 SNEGSKA (reference sequence). The CDR3 runs 11 residues. This CDR3 reads CSAKDWPEQYF. The CDR3 nucleotides read TGCAGTGCTAAGGACTGGCCCGAGCAGTACTTC.

V is TRBV7-3 and J is TRBJ2-1, with D perhaps matching TRBD2 (6 bases). The CDR3 consists of 15 residues. The V gene's germline CDR1 is SGHTA and CDR2 FQGTGA. Trimming stripped 1 base from V and 6 bases from J, with 13 bases between. The CDR3: CASSLIAGTFNEQFF. In nucleotides, the CDR3 is TGTGCCAGCAGCTTAATTGCAGGGACTTTCAATGAGCAGTTCTTC.

The chain is built from TRBV5-4 and TRBJ2-1; D not resolved. Per the germline V gene, CDR1 is SGHNT and CDR2 is YYREEE (reference sequence). CDR3 length: 14 residues. V was trimmed by 2 bases and J by 6 bases, leaving 12 bases between them. As DNA, the CDR3 is TGTGCCAGCAGCTTATTCGGCGCTCCCAATGAGCAGTTCTTC. It codes for CASSLFGAPNEQFF.

The chain couples TRBV7-9 to TRBJ1-1; the D is unclear. The germline V and J ends were trimmed by 8 bases and 10 bases, with 11 bases remaining between them. This CDR3 is 10 amino acids long. The germline gives CDR1 SEHNR, CDR2 FQNEAQ (reference sequence). The CDR3 DNA reads as TGTGCCAGCGCAAGCGTAAGAGCTTTCTTT. Translating it yields CASASVRAFF. The whole variable domain, filled in from reference TRBV7-9 and TRBJ1-1, reads DTGVSQNPRHKITKRGQNVTFRCDPISEHNRLYWYRQTLGQGPEFLTYFQNEAQLEKSRLLSDRFSAERPKGSFSTLEIQRTEQGDSAMYLCASASVRAFFGQGTRLTVV.

This chain uses TRBV29-1 with TRBJ1-6; D is ambiguous. Germline V CDR1 and CDR2: SQVTM, ANQGSEA. CDR3 length equals 13 residues. V dropped 4 bases and J dropped 7 bases, with 11 bases sitting between them. In DNA form, the CDR3 reads TGCAGCGTTGCGGAGGATCCCAATTCACCCCTCCACTTT. Amino acid sequence: CSVAEDPNSPLHF.

This chain's CDR3 is CATEGKASSYEQYF. Written as DNA, the CDR3 is TGTGCAACAGAGGGGAAAGCCAGCTCCTACGAGCAGTACTTC. The chain combines TRBV28 with TRBJ2-7; either TRBD1 or TRBD2 may supply D (5 bases each). The CDR3 runs to 14 residues. Germline V CDR1 and CDR2: MDHEN, SYDVKM.